These 14 T cell receptor beta chains were all obtained from the same sample, sequenced in a study of T cell changes during pregnancy in multiple sclerosis. Some clones are missing from TCRdb's copy, which holds only in-frame ones; the method was immunoSEQ multiplex PCR. This table holds about 120,000 clones, approximately 93% found once. The material was peripheral blood, obtained before pregnancy. All receptors derive from a female donor with multiple sclerosis, enrolled in a pregnancy study.

The chain has TRBV6-6 and TRBJ2-3, with 8 bases matching TRBD1. There are 14 residues in the CDR3. Germline V lookup: CDR1 MNHNY, CDR2 SVGAGI (reference sequence). With V trimmed by 2 bases and J by 6 bases, 4 bases remained unmatched. The CDR3 nucleotides read TGTGCCAGCAGTTACGACAGGGGTGGTGATACGCAGTATTTT. It codes for CASSYDRGGDTQYF.

This chain links TRBV15 with TRBJ1-2; D gene ambiguous. This CDR3 has 15 amino acids. V was trimmed by 0 bases and J by 4 bases, leaving 12 bases between them. CDR1 and CDR2 from the germline V gene are LNHNV and YYDKDF (reference sequence). CDR3 protein: CATSRDREQFYGYTF. The CDR3, as DNA: TGTGCCACCAGCAGAGATCGAGAACAGTTCTATGGCTACACCTTC. The full variable domain, with the rest looked up from reference TRBV15 and TRBJ1-2, is DAMVIQNPRYQVTQFGKPVTLSCSQTLNHNVMYWYQQKSSQAPKLLFHYYDKDFNNEADTPDNFQSRRPNTSFCFLDIRSPGLGDTAMYLCATSRDREQFYGYTFGSGTRLTVV.

The genes are TRBV28 and TRBJ2-2; 10 nucleotides align to TRBD2. With V trimmed by 1 base and J by 5 bases, 7 bases remained unmatched. The CDR3 is 17 amino acids. Germline CDR1 MDHEN, CDR2 SYDVKM. The CDR3 is CASSLLASGSRTGELFF. CDR3 bases: TGTGCCAGCAGTTTATTGGCTAGCGGGAGCCGGACCGGGGAGCTGTTTTTT.

V and J are TRBV19 and TRBJ1-5; a weak D match, TRBD1 (6 bases). Trimming stripped 4 bases from V and 2 bases from J, with 12 bases between. This CDR3 has 15 residues. CDR1 is LNHDA, CDR2 SQIVND, per germline (reference sequence). The CDR3 nucleotides are TGTGCCAGTAGTACCATGGACAGAGGCAATCAGCCCCAGCATTTT. This gives the protein CASSTMDRGNQPQHF. The full variable domain, completed using reference TRBV19 and TRBJ1-5, is DGGITQSPKYLFRKEGQNVTLSCEQNLNHDAMYWYRQDPGQGLRLIYYSQIVNDFQKGDIAEGYSVSREKKESFPLTVTSAQKNPTAFYLCASSTMDRGNQPQHFGDGTRLSIL.

The rearrangement uses TRBV5-1 and TRBJ2-2; 13 nucleotides match TRBD2. J gave up 0 bases and V 3 bases, and 2 bases lay outside the gene matches. From germline, CDR1 is SGHRS and CDR2 YFSETQ. The CDR3 extends over 17 amino acids. The CDR3 loop reads CASSWTSGGPNTGELFF. The CDR3 nucleotides read TGCGCCAGCAGCTGGACTAGCGGGGGCCCGAACACCGGGGAGCTGTTTTTT. Drawing the rest from reference TRBV5-1 and TRBJ2-2, the complete variable domain is KAGVTQTPRYLIKTRGQQVTLSCSPISGHRSVSWYQQTPGQGLQFLFEYFSETQRNKGNFPGRFSGRQFSNSRSEMNVSTLELGDSALYLCASSWTSGGPNTGELFFGEGSRLTVL.

The chain employs TRBV7-9 and TRBJ1-4; 8 nucleotides line up with TRBD1. The CDR3 loop spans 16 amino acids. The V gene end was trimmed by 7 bases and the J gene end by 4 bases; junction bases not matched to a gene: 11. Germline loops: CDR1 SEHNR, CDR2 FQNEAQ (reference sequence). The CDR3 region has the DNA TGTGCCAGCACCGGTGACAGGGGCTGGGGTAATGAAAAACTGTTTTTT. Protein product: CASTGDRGWGNEKLFF.

The chain uses TRBV7-9 and TRBJ2-3; 8 nucleotides agree with TRBD1. Germline CDR1 reads SEHNR; CDR2 reads FQNEAQ (reference sequence). J was trimmed by 1 base and V by 5 bases; bases with no gene match: 5. The CDR3 totals 15 residues. CDR3 bases: TGTGCCAGCAGCCCAGGGGGCGCAGGCACAGATACGCAGTATTTT. Amino acids: CASSPGGAGTDTQYF.

V usage is TRBV10-3 and J usage is TRBJ2-2; 10 bases fit TRBD1. Germline V gene data show CDR1 as ENHRY and CDR2 as SYGVKD. Unmatched junction bases numbered 5, after V lost 6 bases and J lost 4 bases. This CDR3 is 15 amino acids long. CDR3 nucleotides: TGTGCCATCAGACCGGGACAGGGGTCCACCGGGGAGCTGTTTTTT. This codes for CAIRPGQGSTGELFF.

V and J are TRBV19 and TRBJ1-1; TRBD1 matches 12 bases. Germline V gene lookup returns CDR1 LNHDA and CDR2 SQIVND (reference sequence). With V trimmed by 4 bases and J by 0 bases, 0 bases remained unmatched. The CDR3 extends over 15 amino acids. CDR3 DNA sequence: TGTGCCAGTAGTAGGGACAGGGGGCTGAACACTGAAGCTTTCTTT. Its protein product is CASSRDRGLNTEAFF.

The chain links TRBV7-8 to TRBJ2-3; perhaps TRBD2 as D (6 bases). V shed 0 bases and J shed 1 base, with 14 bases lying between them. This CDR3 is built from 17 residues. CDR1 is SGHVS and CDR2 is FQNEAQ in the germline V gene. CDR3 DNA: TGTGCCAGCAGCTTAGCCTTGGGCGGGACGCGCACAGATACGCAGTATTTT. Its translation: CASSLALGGTRTDTQYF.

The chain carries TRBV30 and TRBJ2-1; D ambiguous. V was cut by 0 bases and J by 0 bases, with 9 bases left in between. The germline CDR1 and CDR2 sequences are GTSNPN and SVGIG (reference sequence). The CDR3 runs 15 residues. The CDR3 nucleotides are TGTGCCTGGAGTGTAAGTAGCAACTCCTACAATGAGCAGTTCTTC. Translated: CAWSVSSNSYNEQFF.

The rearrangement uses TRBV18 and TRBJ2-1; 7 bases align to TRBD1. The CDR3 contains 15 residues. The germline V gene encodes CDR1 KGHSH and CDR2 LQKENI. Trimming removed 0 bases from V and 3 bases from J; junction bases left unmatched: 2. CDR3 residues: CASSPPGQYYNEQFF. The CDR3 bases are TGTGCCAGCTCACCACCGGGACAGTACTACAATGAGCAGTTCTTC.

This clone showed up just once. J is TRBJ2-7 and V is TRBV7-3; 11 nucleotides match TRBD1. The trim removed 5 bases at V and 7 bases at J, leaving 10 bases unmatched. From germline, CDR1 is SGHTA and CDR2 FQGTGA. The length of the CDR3 is 15 residues. The CDR3 region is CASSVDSGTGGEQYF. Here the CDR3 DNA reads TGTGCCAGCAGCGTGGATTCTGGGACAGGGGGGGAGCAGTACTTC.

This sequence joins TRBV28 and TRBJ2-2, with D tentatively TRBD1 (6 bases). The CDR3 contains 12 residues. Germline loops: CDR1 MDHEN, CDR2 SYDVKM. V was cut by 11 bases and J by 2 bases, with 9 bases left in between. As DNA, the CDR3 is TGTGCCGGTGGGGGCAACACCGGGGAGCTGTTTTTT. It specifies CAGGGNTGELFF.